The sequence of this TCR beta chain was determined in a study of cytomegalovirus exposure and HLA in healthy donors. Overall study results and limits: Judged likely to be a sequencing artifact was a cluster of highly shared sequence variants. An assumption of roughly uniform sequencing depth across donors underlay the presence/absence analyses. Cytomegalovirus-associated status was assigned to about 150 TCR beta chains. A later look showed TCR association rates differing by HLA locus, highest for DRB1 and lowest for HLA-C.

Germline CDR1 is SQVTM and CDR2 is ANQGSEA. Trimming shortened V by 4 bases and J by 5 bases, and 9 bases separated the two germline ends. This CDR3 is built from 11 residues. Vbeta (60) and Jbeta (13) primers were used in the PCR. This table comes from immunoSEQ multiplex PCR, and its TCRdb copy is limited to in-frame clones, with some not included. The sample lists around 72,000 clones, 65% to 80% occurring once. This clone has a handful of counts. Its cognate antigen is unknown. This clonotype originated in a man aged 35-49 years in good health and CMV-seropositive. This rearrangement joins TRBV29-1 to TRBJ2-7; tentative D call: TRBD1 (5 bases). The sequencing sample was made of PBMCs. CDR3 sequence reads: CSVAGIDEQYF. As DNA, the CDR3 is TGCAGCGTTGCAGGGATCGACGAGCAGTACTTC.